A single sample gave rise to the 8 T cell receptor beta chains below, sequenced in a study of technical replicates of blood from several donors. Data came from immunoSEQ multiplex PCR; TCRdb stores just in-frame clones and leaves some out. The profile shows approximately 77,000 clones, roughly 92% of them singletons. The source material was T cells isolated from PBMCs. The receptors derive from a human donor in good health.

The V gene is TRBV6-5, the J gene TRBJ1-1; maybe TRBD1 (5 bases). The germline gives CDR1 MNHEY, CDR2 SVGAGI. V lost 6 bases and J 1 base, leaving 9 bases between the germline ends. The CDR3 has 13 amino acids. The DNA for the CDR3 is TGTGCCAGCAGAAACGACAGGAACACTGAAGCTTTCTTT. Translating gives CASRNDRNTEAFF.

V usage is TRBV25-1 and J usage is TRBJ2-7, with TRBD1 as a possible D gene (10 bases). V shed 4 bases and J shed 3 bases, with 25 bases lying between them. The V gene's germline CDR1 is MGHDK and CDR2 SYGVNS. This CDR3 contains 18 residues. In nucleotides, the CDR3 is TGTGCCAGCAGTGGGGGACAGGGGAACAGCGGGAGGTTCTACGAGCAGTACTTC. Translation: CASSGGQGNSGRFYEQYF.

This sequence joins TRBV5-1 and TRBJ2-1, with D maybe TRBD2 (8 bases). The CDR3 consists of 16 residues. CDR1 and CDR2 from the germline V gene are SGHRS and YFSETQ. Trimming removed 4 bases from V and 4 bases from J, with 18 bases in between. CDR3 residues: CASSPGQPGGYNEQFF. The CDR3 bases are TGCGCCAGCAGCCCGGGACAGCCGGGGGGGTACAATGAGCAGTTCTTC.

CDR3 DNA sequence: TGTGCCAGCAGCTACGGACTAGCGGTGGGCACCGGGGAGCTGTTTTTT. Translated, it gives CASSYGLAVGTGELFF. The chain couples TRBV7-2 to TRBJ2-2; 10 positions agree with TRBD2. This CDR3 has 16 residues. The germline CDR1 and CDR2 sequences are SGHTA and FQGNSA. V lost 4 bases and J lost 4; bases outside the gene matches: 6.

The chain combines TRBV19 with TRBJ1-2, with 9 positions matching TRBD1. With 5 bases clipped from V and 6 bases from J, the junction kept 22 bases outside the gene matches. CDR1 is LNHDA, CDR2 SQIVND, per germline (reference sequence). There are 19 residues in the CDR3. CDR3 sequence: CASSPLTGGSVEVTDGYTF. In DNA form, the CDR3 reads TGTGCCAGTAGTCCATTGACAGGGGGTTCGGTAGAGGTGACCGATGGCTACACCTTC.

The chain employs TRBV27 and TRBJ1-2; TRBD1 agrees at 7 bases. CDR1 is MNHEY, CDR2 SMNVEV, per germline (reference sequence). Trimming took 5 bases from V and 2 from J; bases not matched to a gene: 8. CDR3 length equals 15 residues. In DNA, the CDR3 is TGTGCCAGCAGTCGACAGGGCAGACTGAACTATGGCTACACCTTC. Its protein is CASSRQGRLNYGYTF.

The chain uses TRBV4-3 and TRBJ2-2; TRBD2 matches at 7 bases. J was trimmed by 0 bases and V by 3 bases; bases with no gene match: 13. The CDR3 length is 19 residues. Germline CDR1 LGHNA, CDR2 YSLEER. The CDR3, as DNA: TGCGCCAGCAGCCACCTACTATGGGGGAGGGGCTCGAACACCGGGGAGCTGTTTTTT. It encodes CASSHLLWGRGSNTGELFF.

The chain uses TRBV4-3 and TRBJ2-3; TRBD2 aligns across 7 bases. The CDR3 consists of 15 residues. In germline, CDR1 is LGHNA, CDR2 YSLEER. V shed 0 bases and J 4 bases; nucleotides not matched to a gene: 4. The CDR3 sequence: CASSQDRGGADTQYF. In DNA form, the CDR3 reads TGCGCCAGCAGCCAAGATCGGGGAGGGGCAGATACGCAGTATTTT.